Shown below are 20 T cell receptor beta chains from a single sample sequenced in a study of blood T cells in healthy people across ages. A J-beta primer mix and a sample-barcoded 5' primer were used in a second PCR of roughly 6 to 12 cycles. TCRdb called the 5' RACE reads again in MiXCR, with one record for every CDR3 protein. Of about 640,000 distinct CDR3 sequences in the sample, around 54% were seen once. The sample consisted of blood. All receptors derive from a man aged 60-69 years in good health.

The chain uses TRBV6-6 and TRBJ2-3; tentatively, D is TRBD2 (6 bases). The V gene's germline CDR1 is MNHNY and CDR2 SVGAGI (reference sequence). CDR3 length equals 14 residues. Trimming left V 2 bases short and J 2 bases short, with 8 bases between. The chain's CDR3 is CASSYRTTTDTQYF. DNA of the CDR3: TGTGCCAGCAGTTACAGGACTACCACAGATACGCAGTATTTT.

The CDR3 DNA follows: TGCGCCAGCAGCCAAGATTTTCTTACGCAGTATTTT. It translates to CASSQDFLTQYF. The chain joins TRBV4-1 to TRBJ2-3; D remains ambiguous. The germline V and J ends were trimmed by 0 bases and 8 bases, with 6 bases remaining between them. The CDR3 has 12 residues. Germline CDR1 reads MGHRA; CDR2 reads YSYEKL.

The chain carries TRBV5-1 and TRBJ2-1, with a weak D call TRBD1 (5 bases). V was cut by 2 bases and J by 6 bases, with 12 bases left in between. The CDR3 extends over 14 amino acids. Germline V CDR1 and CDR2: SGHRS, YFSETQ. In DNA form, the CDR3 reads TGCGCCAGCAGCTTCGATCCCCAGGGCAATGAGCAGTTCTTC. Translating gives CASSFDPQGNEQFF.

This rearrangement joins TRBV20-1 to TRBJ2-5; 7 positions match TRBD2. Trimming took 3 bases from V and 5 from J; bases not matched to a gene: 6. Per germline, CDR1 DFQATT and CDR2 SNEGSKA (reference sequence). This CDR3 contains 13 residues. CDR3 sequence (DNA): TGCAGTGCTAGTGGACTAGTGCGGGAGACCCAGTACTTC. Residues: CSASGLVRETQYF.

The chain uses TRBV5-1 and TRBJ1-4, with unresolved D. CDR1 and CDR2 from the germline V gene are SGHRS and YFSETQ. Trimming removed 4 bases from V and 4 bases from J, with 8 bases in between. The CDR3 loop spans 13 amino acids. Here the CDR3 DNA reads TGCGCCAGCAGCGTATCTCTTAATGAAAAACTGTTTTTT. Amino acid sequence: CASSVSLNEKLFF.

The V gene is TRBV29-1, the J gene TRBJ2-6; tentative D call: TRBD1 (6 bases). Germline CDR1 SQVTM, CDR2 ANQGSEA. V was shortened by 7 bases and J by 0 bases, with 13 bases between the two germline ends. The CDR3 is made up of 15 amino acids. CDR3 nucleotide sequence: TGCAGCGCTCGGACAGCGAGCTCTGGGGCCAACGTCCTGACTTTC. Protein sequence: CSARTASSGANVLTF.

The V call is TRBV7-2, the J call TRBJ2-5, with D maybe TRBD2 (6 bases). The germline gives CDR1 SGHTA, CDR2 FQGNSA. The CDR3 has 15 residues. V lost 1 base to trimming and J lost 4 bases, with 13 bases between them. The CDR3 loop reads CASSLVVGGAETQYF. CDR3 DNA sequence: TGTGCCAGCAGCTTAGTCGTTGGCGGGGCAGAGACCCAGTACTTC.

The CDR3 is CSAILQGYYGYTF. CDR3 DNA sequence: TGCAGTGCCATTCTACAGGGGTACTATGGCTACACCTTC. The chain recombines TRBV20-1 with TRBJ1-2; 7 bases fit TRBD1. V was pared by 6 bases and J by 3 bases, with 7 bases of the junction left unmatched. In germline, CDR1 is DFQATT, CDR2 SNEGSKA (reference sequence). The CDR3 totals 13 residues.

The chain links TRBV3-1 to TRBJ2-3; 10 nucleotides match TRBD2. CDR1 LGHDT and CDR2 YNNKEL come from the germline V gene (reference sequence). V trimming: 0 bases; J trimming: 8 bases; junction bases outside the gene matches: 14. This CDR3 has 18 residues. In DNA, the CDR3 is TGTGCCAGCAGCCAAGACTCCCGAACTAGCGGGGCCCCCGGTACGCAGTATTTT. It is translated as CASSQDSRTSGAPGTQYF.

V is TRBV20-1 and J is TRBJ1-2; D not certain. Germline lookup yields CDR1 DFQATT and CDR2 SNEGSKA (reference sequence). This CDR3 is 14 amino acids long. Trimming removed 3 bases from V and 2 bases from J, with 13 bases in between. CDR3 region: CSAREDGGNYGYTF. The DNA for the CDR3 is TGCAGTGCTAGGGAAGACGGAGGAAACTATGGCTACACCTTC.

This clonotype was observed a single time. The chain joins TRBV20-1 to TRBJ2-3, with TRBD1 identical over 7 bases. The CDR3 covers 14 residues. Unmatched junction bases numbered 8, after V lost 6 bases and J lost 2 bases. Germline-derived CDR1 and CDR2 are DFQATT and SNEGSKA (reference sequence). In nucleotides, the CDR3 is TGCAGTGCCGACAGGGTTCCCGTCACAGATACGCAGTATTTT. It codes for CSADRVPVTDTQYF.

CDR3 DNA sequence: TGTGCCAGCAGCCAGCGGGGGGACTACAATGAGCAGTTCTTC. It codes for CASSQRGDYNEQFF. The chain recombines TRBV12-3 or TRBV12-4 with TRBJ2-1; 9 bases match TRBD2. The CDR3 runs 14 residues. V shed 6 bases and J 3 bases; nucleotides not matched to a gene: 3.

The rearrangement links TRBV20-1 to TRBJ2-1; no definite D call. The end of the DNA aligns better with TRBJ2-7, so the J call may be wrong. Germline CDR1 and CDR2: DFQATT and SNEGSKA (reference sequence). There are 14 residues in the CDR3. The CDR3 reads CSARDPASSYEQYF. The CDR3 bases are TGCAGTGCTAGAGATCCGGCTTCGTCCTACGAGCAGTACTTC.

The count of this clonotype is one. V and J are TRBV7-9 and TRBJ1-4, with a tentative D call TRBD1 (6 bases). CDR3 length equals 14 residues. Looked up from germline, CDR1 is SEHNR and CDR2 is FQNEAQ (reference sequence). The V gene lost 5 bases and the J gene lost 7 bases, with 14 bases spanning the gap. This CDR3 reads CASSPRDIAEKLFF. The CDR3 bases are TGTGCCAGCAGCCCCCGGGACATCGCTGAAAAACTGTTTTTT.

V gene TRBV7-2 combines with J gene TRBJ2-5, with a possible D match to TRBD2 (5 bases). V gave up 6 bases and J gave up 5 bases, with 13 bases separating them. Germline V CDR1 and CDR2: SGHTA, FQGNSA. The CDR3 is made up of 13 amino acids. The CDR3 spells CASSISVRETQYF. The CDR3 nucleotides are TGTGCCAGCAGTATTAGCGTTCGGGAGACCCAGTACTTC.

This clonotype turned up a few times. The chain couples TRBV7-7 to TRBJ2-5; maybe TRBD1 (6 bases). Per germline, CDR1 SSHAT and CDR2 FNYEAQ (reference sequence). The CDR3 sequence is 14 residues long. V lost 1 base and J 5 bases, leaving 11 bases between the germline ends. The CDR3, as DNA: TGTGCCAGCAGCTTAGGGACAGTAGGGGAGACCCAGTACTTC. Translated: CASSLGTVGETQYF.

This clonotype was detected only once. V usage is TRBV3-1 and J usage is TRBJ2-5; no firm D call. The CDR3 totals 13 residues. Trimming shortened V by 8 bases and J by 4 bases, and 14 bases separated the two germline ends. Germline V lookup: CDR1 LGHDT, CDR2 YNNKEL (reference sequence). CDR3 DNA sequence: TGTGCCAGCGGAGACACGACTGGAGAGACCCAGTACTTC. Translating it yields CASGDTTGETQYF.

The chain employs TRBV2 and TRBJ2-1, with TRBD2 matching over 7 bases. CDR1 SNHLY and CDR2 FYNNEI come from the germline V gene. The CDR3 is made up of 15 amino acids. The V and J ends lost 4 bases and 4 bases, in that order; junction bases with no gene match: 7. CDR3 loop: CASSGGSGRYNEQFF. The CDR3 bases are TGTGCCAGCAGTGGCGGTAGCGGGCGTTACAATGAGCAGTTCTTC.

The chain combines TRBV4-1 with TRBJ2-1, with no clear D. V gave up 6 bases and J gave up 4 bases, with 16 bases separating them. The CDR3 extends over 15 amino acids. Germline lookup yields CDR1 MGHRA and CDR2 YSYEKL. Here the CDR3 DNA reads TGCGCCAGCAGTCTCTACCGGGCCGTATACAATGAGCAGTTCTTC. It encodes CASSLYRAVYNEQFF.

The rearrangement uses TRBV6-1 and TRBJ2-7; D is perhaps TRBD1 or TRBD2 (5 bases each). The CDR3 runs to 16 residues. In germline, CDR1 is MNHNS, CDR2 SASEGT. V lost 1 base to trimming and J lost 10 bases, with 23 bases between them. CDR3 sequence (DNA): TGTGCCAGCAGTGAAGGCCCACAAACAGGAGGAGAGGCCCAGTACTTC. It specifies CASSEGPQTGGEAQYF.